This section outlines one T cell receptor (beta chain) sequence together with its context. This clone was observed a single time. The target of this receptor is not known. Base qualities are not provided; no much larger clone lies one nucleotide away. Library prep was done by the immunoSEQ multiplex PCR assay. For the multiplex PCR, a mixture combining 60 forward primers for TCR Vbeta segments and 13 reverse primers for TCR Jbeta segments was used. Amplification of the CDR3 region of rearranged TCR beta genes was performed with a multiplex PCR assay on genomic DNA. The amplified TCR beta libraries were sequenced on the Illumina HiSeq System as 87-base-pair reads. In the source study's methods: Across the 700 or so repertoires, a later analysis counted roughly 77 million unique TCR beta chains, around 11 million of which were shared by at least two donors. Raw reads were error-corrected and collapsed into unique sequences with a nearest-neighbor algorithm that merged closely related sequences to remove PCR and sequencing errors. Alignment of CDR3 sequences to IMGT reference sequences was used to assign V, D and J gene segments. For a sequence to be retained, a match of at least six nucleotides was required to both a V gene segment and a J gene segment. Rearrangements were classified as productive when the CDR3 lacked stop codons and remained in frame with V and J, and all other rearrangements were classified as non-productive. CDR3 was defined by IMGT convention, running from the second conserved V-encoded cysteine to the conserved J-encoded phenylalanine. The earlier analysis of some 600 of the donors excluded sequences that lacked an unambiguous match to a single V gene segment. In an earlier analysis of 450 to 700 of the donors, V segments were called functional above 56.7% productive rearrangements and were called segregating when the between-donor standard deviation exceeded 5%. A statistical classification framework was built to diagnose cytomegalovirus status from the catalog of TCR beta chain sequences. V and J gene assignment, in a later analysis, came from comparing TCR nucleotide sequences with IMGT/GENE-DB human TR gene sequences. A later analysis assigned CDR3 sequences and most-parsimonious VDJ recombination scenarios with the TCRdist pipeline. In a later analysis, each TCR beta chain was defined by its CDR3 amino acid sequence together with its V-gene family, and reads without a unique V-gene family were excluded. A later analysis removed several hundred highly shared, low-generation-probability nucleotide sequences to deal with suspected cross-contamination and a sequencing artifact. For each public chain, a later analysis derived a clonal expansion index from normalized ranks of inferred template counts within each repertoire. In a later analysis, generation probabilities were computed with a VDJ recombination model fitted to out-of-frame rearrangements, and the resulting probabilities were checked against IGoR. A later analysis scored TCR-TCR, TCR-HLA and TCR-CMV co-occurrence with hypergeometric tests, applying a repertoire-size bias correction to TCR pairs. False discovery rates were estimated in a later analysis by permuting HLA or CMV assignments 20 times. In a later analysis, co-occurring TCRs were grouped with DBSCAN, and TCRdist sequence similarity was added when clustering was performed within HLA-allele-positive subsets. Repertoires with fewer than 30,000 or more than 120,000 public chains were left out of co-occurrence clustering, as were four to six repertoires with anomalous nucleotide sharing. The clones in this table, taken by TCRdb from immuneACCESS, are in-frame only. Not every clone is retained; where verified, under half of the shortfall comes from an unresolved V gene, and the cause of the rest is unknown. The V and J calls and the clone size are those of that table, but D and trimming were determined from the DNA. The sample data list about 33,000 clones, and about half of these were observed just once. The ten largest account for 6.2% of the sample.

This sample stems from a study of cytomegalovirus exposure and HLA in healthy donors (dated by TCRdb to the late 2010s). General notes on the study: An earlier analysis of some 500 of the donors reported approximately 300 Gb of sequence data and 117 million unique TCR beta sequences from 190 million or so T cells. About 310 gigabases of sequencing data and roughly 90 million unique TCR sequences were included in an early release covering about 600 HLA-typed donors. Among the approximately 400 genotyped donors, approximately 76% belonged to the genetic ancestry cluster associated with self-reported Caucasian donors. The study aimed to test whether signatures of past pathogen exposure could be identified by cataloging public T cell receptors. Using immunosequencing, the study profiled T cell repertoires from fewer than 850 subjects and related those repertoires to cytomegalovirus serostatus. Besides the first cohort of roughly 640 subjects, a separate validation cohort made up of 95 to 150 different subjects was used. To predict cytomegalovirus infection status, the study combined high-throughput TCR immunosequencing, statistical association of individual TCRs with disease status, and machine learning. A later analysis re-examined previously published TCR beta repertoires from roughly 650 donors and added high-resolution HLA genotyping to investigate patterns of TCR occurrence. Rather than drawing on any new phenotypic data, the later analysis identified candidate immune exposures from TCR beta sequences and the way those sequences occurred across donors. An earlier analysis of 587 of the donors used high-throughput TCR beta sequencing to judge whether each TCR beta V gene segment behaved as functional or pseudogenic. Donor age, sex, ethnicity and CMV serostatus were compiled alongside the repertoire data. In a later genetic analysis, genome-wide SNP genotypes for about 65% of the roughly 670 donors were used, and that subset was treated as a discovery cohort. All discovery cohort repertoires had been generated using a single sequencing platform. Both class I and class II loci were covered by HLA typing, at four-digit resolution. Typing coverage differed by locus: A, B, C, DRB1 and DQB1 were typed in roughly 620-640 donors, DQA1 in 500 to 550, DPA1 in approximately 600, and DPB1 in 400 to 480. Several DR-DQ haplotypes were handled as single units for association and clustering because linkage in the cohort was strong. On average, roughly 250,000 unique TCR beta nucleotide sequences were sequenced per donor among 398 genotyped donors of the cohort, with roughly 18% of those sequences being non-productive.

In total, roughly 670 healthy bone marrow donors made up the cohort. At the time of sampling, every cohort member was nominally healthy, though immune exposures that went unrecorded were likely present. The donor was CMV seropositive and was included in the group of almost 300 seropositive cohort members. Each donor provided a peripheral blood sample, and peripheral blood mononuclear cells were used for TCR beta sequencing. The Qiagen DNeasy Blood Extraction Kit was used to extract genomic DNA from the blood cell samples. Study-level results and caveats: This cohort had only TCR beta chains sequenced, and the lack of alpha or paired-chain data limited which features could be detected. Because HLA typing was unavailable for some donors at each locus, only the typed subset was used in association tests. In an earlier analysis of some 500 of the donors, most TCR beta V segments appeared in productive rearrangements about 87% or about 30% of the time, broadly matching IMGT annotations. Linkage disequilibrium might explain the correlated functional status among segregating V segments, but an unknown experimental factor could not be excluded. A later analysis found that TCR association rates varied across HLA loci, with DRB1 alleles showing the most associated TCRs and HLA-C alleles the fewest. Most CMV-associated TCR beta chains appeared to be HLA-restricted in a later analysis, and the HLA associations seemed to be driven largely by CMV exposure. Across donors, most TCR sequences were observed very rarely, whereas some public TCRs were present in many individuals. Compared with equally common non-associated chains, HLA-associated TCR beta chains in a later analysis were more clonally expanded and had lower generation probabilities. When HLA alleles, especially DR and DQ, strongly co-occurred, attributing TCR associations to individual alleles was difficult. The 87-base-pair reads could not distinguish some IMGT-functional V segments, including TRBV6-2 and TRBV6-3, so those segments were excluded. A total of 150 to 200 TCR beta chains were listed by the study as associated with cytomegalovirus. For the cohort, immune exposure information was limited to CMV serostatus. Specific HLA alleles were associated with 15,000 to 20,000 TCR beta sequences at a false discovery rate of 0.05 in a later analysis. The sequencing pipeline was judged likely to have produced a cluster of highly shared sequence variants as a technical artifact. In a later genetic analysis, fewer N-insertions in productive TCRs were reported among donors in an Asian-associated ancestry cluster than the approximately 710-donor mean. The presence/absence analyses assumed that sequencing depth was roughly uniform across donors, and that assumption may not be true. A later analysis reported that several top co-occurrence clusters appeared linked to parvovirus B19, influenza, CMV and Epstein-Barr virus. It was suggested by the authors that the approach could potentially be generalized to other disease states and immunological phenotypes. A later genetic analysis associated a missense DCLRE1C variant with V-gene and J-gene trimming of TCR beta chains, and an independent cohort replicated the association. Because counts were too low, about 18 rarely observed V segments, including chromosome 9 orphons, were excluded from the earlier analysis of around 590 of the donors. In both the original and validation cohorts, the classifier was reported to diagnose cytomegalovirus status with high specificity and sensitivity. A few of the identified cytomegalovirus-associated TCR beta chains were confirmed in vitro to be specific for cytomegalovirus antigens. A further reported finding was that TCR beta sequences accurately predicted the HLA-A and HLA-B alleles for most subjects in the first cohort.

The V and J ends are trimmed by 6 bases and 3 bases, leaving 12 bases between them. From the cysteine up to the phenylalanine, the CDR3 has a length of 13 residues. Only the CDR3 portion is preserved as DNA: 39 bases, with reading frame beginning at the first base. The germline V gene specifies LGHNA as CDR1 and YNFKEQ as CDR2. The receptor was isolated from a middle-aged woman in good health and CMV-seropositive. The sequenced material came from PBMCs. This chain joins TRBV4-2 to TRBJ2-7; a confident D gene designation cannot be given. The CDR3 region has the sequence CASSTQAYYEQYF. The sequence in DNA is TGTGCCAGCAGTACCCAAGCCTACTACGAGCAGTACTTC.